The 24 T cell receptor beta chains reported below all come from one sample, sequenced in a study of long-term antiretroviral therapy in people with HIV (dated by TCRdb to between 2021 and 2022). The immunoSEQ hsTCRB v3.0 assay was used at survey level resolution for TRB variable region sequencing. This immuneACCESS table, as held by TCRdb, lists in-frame sequences with V and J called but not all clones. Of the missing ones, under half trace to an unresolved V gene in checked studies; the others have no known cause. Within this sample are around 20,000 clones, with 70% to 80% of them counted one time only. Roughly 6.7% of the sample is held by the ten biggest clonotypes. The input for sequencing was unsorted PBMCs, taken at the start of antiretroviral therapy, before treatment. The receptors here all came from a man in his late teens or twenties with HIV.

The chain has TRBV12-5 and TRBJ2-1; no definite D call. Per germline, CDR1 LGHNT and CDR2 FRNRAP. This CDR3 has 14 amino acids. The V end was cut by 1 base, the J end by 3 bases, with 7 bases between. The CDR3 DNA follows: TGTGCTAGTGGTTTGGACGCACACTACAATGAGCAGTTCTTC. Protein: CASGLDAHYNEQFF.

The genes are TRBV6-5 and TRBJ1-2, with 9 bases fitting TRBD1. After removal of 6 bases from V and 8 bases from J, the junction contained 4 bases not matched to a gene. The CDR3 sequence is 12 residues long. The germline V gene has CDR1 MNHEY and CDR2 SVGAGI. CDR3 bases: TGTGCCAGCAGGCGGACAGGGGAAGGCTACACCTTC. Translation gives CASRRTGEGYTF.

The chain has TRBV7-9 and TRBJ1-1, with D tentatively TRBD1 (6 bases). Germline CDR1 reads SEHNR; CDR2 reads FQNEAQ (reference sequence). The V and J ends lost 4 bases and 2 bases respectively, with 11 bases between them. There are 14 residues in the CDR3. The CDR3: CASSSGAGNTEAFF. The CDR3 DNA reads TGTGCCAGCAGCTCAGGGGCGGGAAACACTGAAGCTTTCTTT. The full variable domain, in which reference TRBV7-9 and TRBJ1-1 provide the parts outside the CDR3, is DTGVSQNPRHKITKRGQNVTFRCDPISEHNRLYWYRQTLGQGPEFLTYFQNEAQLEKSRLLSDRFSAERPKGSFSTLEIQRTEQGDSAMYLCASSSGAGNTEAFFGQGTRLTVV.

V usage is TRBV4-3 and J usage is TRBJ2-3; 9 bases match TRBD2. Trimming cost V 5 bases and J 2 bases; bases outside gene matches: 8. The CDR3 has 16 amino acids. Germline CDR1 LGHNA, CDR2 YSLEER. CDR3 nucleotide sequence: TGCGCCAGCAGCGACCAGCCGGGACTAGCCACAGATACGCAGTATTTT. Encoded protein: CASSDQPGLATDTQYF.

V gene TRBV5-5 combines with J gene TRBJ2-6, with 7 nucleotides matching TRBD1. With 4 bases clipped from V and 4 bases from J, the junction kept 8 bases outside the gene matches. The length of the CDR3 is 16 residues. Germline CDR1 is SGHKS and CDR2 is YYEKEE (reference sequence). The CDR3 is CASSEIQGSGANVLTF. CDR3 DNA sequence: TGTGCCAGCAGCGAGATACAGGGGAGCGGGGCCAACGTCCTGACTTTC.

This clone was seen more than once but under ten times. In nucleotides, the CDR3 is TGTGCCAGCAGCTTGAGAATGGGAAACGAGCAGTACTTC. Translated, it gives CASSLRMGNEQYF. The gene calls are TRBV5-8 and TRBJ2-7; D uncertain. This CDR3 is built from 13 residues. CDR1 is SGHTS, CDR2 YDEGEE, per germline. The V gene lost 1 base and the J gene lost 5 bases, with 10 bases spanning the gap.

This clone has a single count. The chain has TRBV7-2 and TRBJ1-2, with TRBD1 matching 7 bases. CDR1 and CDR2 from the germline V gene are SGHTA and FQGNSA. The length of the CDR3 is 14 residues. J lost 6 bases, V lost 2 bases, and 6 bases had no gene match. Written as DNA, the CDR3 is TGTGCCAGCAGCTTAATGCAGGGGGTTAATGGCTACACCTTC. Translating gives CASSLMQGVNGYTF.

By its share, this clone is medium-sized. The chain joins TRBV4-3 to TRBJ2-1, with a possible D match to TRBD2 (5 bases). The CDR3 has 15 residues. From germline, CDR1 is LGHNA and CDR2 YSLEER. Trimming pared 5 bases from V and 2 bases from J, leaving 13 bases between. DNA for the CDR3: TGCGCCAGCAGCTTAGCGCTCAATGCCTACAATGAGCAGTTCTTC. It specifies CASSLALNAYNEQFF.

The gene calls are TRBV9 and TRBJ1-5; D possibly corresponds to TRBD1 (6 bases). The length of the CDR3 is 14 residues. V dropped 1 base and J dropped 4 bases, with 9 bases sitting between them. Germline loops: CDR1 SGDLS, CDR2 YYNGEE. For the CDR3, the DNA is TGTGCCAGCAGCGTATCAGGGGTTAATCAGCCCCAGCATTTT. This translates into CASSVSGVNQPQHF.

The chain combines TRBV7-2 with TRBJ1-5; D unclear. Between the trimmed V and J ends, which lost 2 bases and 6 bases, there was a span of 8 bases. The germline V gene encodes CDR1 SGHTA and CDR2 FQGNSA. The CDR3 covers 13 residues. CDR3 in DNA: TGTGCCAGCAGCTTATTACGGGCTCAGCCCCAGCATTTT. It yields the protein CASSLLRAQPQHF. Drawing the rest from reference TRBV7-2 and TRBJ1-5, the complete variable domain is GAGVSQSPSNKVTEKGKDVELRCDPISGHTALYWYRQSLGQGLEFLIYFQGNSAPDKSGLPSDRFSAERTGGSVSTLTIQRTQQEDSAVYLCASSLLRAQPQHFGDGTRLSIL.

This sequence joins TRBV6-6 and TRBJ2-1, with 8 bases matching TRBD2. V shed 2 bases, J shed 7 bases, and the junction held 10 bases outside the gene matches. From germline, CDR1 is MNHNY and CDR2 SVGAGI (reference sequence). The CDR3 is made up of 16 amino acids. CDR3 in DNA: TGTGCCAGCAGTTACCCCGGGGTAGCGGGATCGAATGAGCAGTTCTTC. Amino acid sequence: CASSYPGVAGSNEQFF.

V and J are TRBV7-9 and TRBJ2-7; 11 positions match TRBD2. Germline V lookup: CDR1 SEHNR, CDR2 FQNEAQ (reference sequence). This CDR3 contains 15 residues. V was clipped by 2 bases and J by 3 bases; unmatched bases: 3. The CDR3, as DNA: TGTGCCAGCAGCTTACAAGGGACTAGCGGCTACGAGCAGTACTTC. Protein: CASSLQGTSGYEQYF.

This rearrangement joins TRBV14 to TRBJ2-1, with TRBD2 matching 10 bases. Germline CDR1 SGHDN, CDR2 FVKESK. The CDR3 is 17 residues long. V trimming: 1 base; J trimming: 10 bases; junction bases outside the gene matches: 13. The CDR3 loop is CASSQGLSWLAGVEQFF. The CDR3, as DNA: TGTGCCAGCAGCCAAGGACTGTCATGGCTAGCGGGAGTGGAGCAGTTCTTC.

The chain recombines TRBV11-2 with TRBJ2-7; TRBD2 might be the D (5 bases). The germline V gene has CDR1 SGHAT and CDR2 FQNNGV. Trimming took 0 bases from V and 4 from J, leaving 16 bases between them. CDR3 size: 16 residues. Here the CDR3 DNA reads TGTGCCAGCAGCTTAGATCAAAGTGGCGGGTATTACGAGCAGTACTTC. This sequence encodes CASSLDQSGGYYEQYF.

The CDR3 bases are TGTGCCAGCCAGGGACTAGCGGGAGCGCTCTACAATGAGCAGTTCTTC. Protein sequence: CASQGLAGALYNEQFF. This chain links TRBV27 with TRBJ2-1; 14 bases agree with TRBD2. Germline loops: CDR1 MNHEY, CDR2 SMNVEV (reference sequence). Trimming cost V 8 bases and J 3 bases; bases outside gene matches: 6. This CDR3 spans 16 amino acids.

This clone was counted between two and nine times. The rearrangement joins TRBV28 to TRBJ2-7, with a weak D call TRBD1 (5 bases). V was cut by 5 bases and J by 1 base, with 9 bases left in between. The germline V gene encodes CDR1 MDHEN and CDR2 SYDVKM. This CDR3 comprises 13 residues. The CDR3 spells CASSLRQSYEQYF. The CDR3, as DNA: TGTGCCAGCAGTCTCAGACAGTCCTACGAGCAGTACTTC. The entire variable domain, with the rest obtained from reference TRBV28 and TRBJ2-7, is as follows: DVKVTQSSRYLVKRTGEKVFLECVQDMDHENMFWYRQDPGLGLRLIYFSYDVKMKEKGDIPEGYSVSREKKERFSLILESASTNQTSMYLCASSLRQSYEQYFGPGTRLTVT.

This clone is a singleton in its sample. The chain recombines TRBV4-3 with TRBJ2-3; 11 nucleotides align to TRBD2. Germline V gene sequence: CDR1 LGHNA, CDR2 YSLEER. The V segment lost 3 bases and the J segment 2 bases; nucleotides outside the gene matches: 1. CDR3 length equals 15 residues. The CDR3 nucleotides are TGCGCCAGCAGCCAGACTAGCGGGGACACAGATACGCAGTATTTT. Amino acids: CASSQTSGDTDTQYF.

This chain links TRBV7-6 with TRBJ2-2, with D unclear. This CDR3 has 16 amino acids. The germline gives CDR1 SGHVS, CDR2 FNYEAQ. Trimming pared 5 bases from V and 5 bases from J, leaving 18 bases between. The CDR3 is CASSQGLGKGTGELFF. The CDR3 region has the DNA TGTGCCAGCAGCCAAGGTCTGGGGAAAGGGACCGGGGAGCTGTTTTTT.

This chain uses TRBV7-8 with TRBJ2-4; possible D gene TRBD1, 6 bases. The length of the CDR3 is 13 residues. V was clipped by 4 bases and J by 8 bases, with 12 bases between them. Germline assignment: CDR1 SGHVS and CDR2 FQNEAQ. CDR3 coding DNA: TGTGCCAGCAGCTGGACAGTGCGCGACATTCAGTACTTC. This translates into CASSWTVRDIQYF.

The J gene is TRBJ2-7, the V gene TRBV6-5, with TRBD1 matching 8 bases. J gave up 3 bases and V 0 bases, and 4 bases lay outside the gene matches. The CDR3 runs to 15 residues. Germline-derived CDR1 and CDR2 are MNHEY and SVGAGI. Here the CDR3 DNA reads TGTGCCAGCAGTTACTCGGCTACAGGGGGCTACGAGCAGTACTTC. Translated, it gives CASSYSATGGYEQYF.

The chain combines TRBV5-6 with TRBJ2-2; no definite D call. In germline, CDR1 is SGHDT, CDR2 YYEEEE. Trimming took off 2 bases at V and 0 bases at J, with 20 bases between the two ends. The CDR3 consists of 19 residues. CDR3 amino acids: CASSFWSPLLNANTGELFF. CDR3 nucleotides: TGTGCCAGCAGCTTTTGGTCCCCACTGTTAAACGCGAACACCGGGGAGCTGTTTTTT.

This clone appeared a single time. The chain employs TRBV29-1 and TRBJ2-5; D might be TRBD1 (5 bases). Germline CDR1 SQVTM, CDR2 ANQGSEA. The CDR3 has 15 residues. The ends were cut back, 7 bases at V and 2 bases at J, with 20 bases in the middle. The CDR3 region is CSALTAIGAQETQYF. The CDR3 nucleotides read TGCAGCGCTCTAACTGCGATAGGGGCGCAAGAGACCCAGTACTTC.

The chain employs TRBV21-1 and TRBJ1-1; the table gives TRBD1 as D, unverified against the DNA. TRBV21-1 is reported as a pseudogene. The CDR3 contains 15 residues. CDR3 coding DNA: TGTGCCATCGCCAGGGCCTCAACCATGAACACTGAAGCTTTCTTT. It specifies CAIARASTMNTEAFF.

By share of the sample, this clone is medium-sized. V usage is TRBV2 and J usage is TRBJ2-1; tentatively, D is TRBD2 (5 bases). The CDR3 consists of 13 residues. V was pared by 4 bases and J by 5 bases, with 9 bases between. Germline V gives CDR1 SNHLY, CDR2 FYNNEI. The CDR3 loop reads CASSVSGNNEQFF. As DNA, the CDR3 is TGTGCCAGCAGTGTCTCCGGGAACAATGAGCAGTTCTTC.